What follows are 3 T cell receptor beta chains derived from one specimen sequenced in a study of control samples from healthy donors and cancer patients. Generated by immunoSEQ multiplex PCR, the TCRdb table keeps only in-frame clones and is missing some. The table has roughly 120,000 clones, about 89% seen once. The specimen was blood. These receptors all stem from a woman aged 45-59 years in good health.

The CDR3 loop is CASSLGTNTGELFF. CDR3 DNA: TGTGCCAGCAGCCTAGGGACAAACACCGGGGAGCTGTTTTTT. This chain links TRBV7-3 with TRBJ2-2; D perhaps matches TRBD1 (6 bases). V lost 5 bases, J lost 2 bases, and 9 bases lay in between. The CDR3 is 14 amino acids. CDR1 is SGHTA, CDR2 FQGTGA, per germline.

The chain carries TRBV5-6 and TRBJ1-1; D gene ambiguous. The V gene's germline CDR1 is SGHDT and CDR2 YYEEEE. The CDR3 sequence is 15 residues long. V dropped 4 bases and J dropped 4 bases, with 17 bases sitting between them. Here the CDR3 reads CASSDKTIPGTEAFF. CDR3 nucleotides: TGTGCCAGCAGCGATAAAACAATACCCGGCACTGAAGCTTTCTTT.

This sequence joins TRBV2 and TRBJ1-2; D gene unclear. Trimming pared 3 bases from V and 4 bases from J, leaving 9 bases between. Looked up from germline, CDR1 is SNHLY and CDR2 is FYNNEI. This CDR3 has 13 residues. The CDR3 loop is CASSDGSVYGYTF. CDR3 DNA: TGTGCCAGCAGTGATGGGTCGGTCTATGGCTACACCTTC.